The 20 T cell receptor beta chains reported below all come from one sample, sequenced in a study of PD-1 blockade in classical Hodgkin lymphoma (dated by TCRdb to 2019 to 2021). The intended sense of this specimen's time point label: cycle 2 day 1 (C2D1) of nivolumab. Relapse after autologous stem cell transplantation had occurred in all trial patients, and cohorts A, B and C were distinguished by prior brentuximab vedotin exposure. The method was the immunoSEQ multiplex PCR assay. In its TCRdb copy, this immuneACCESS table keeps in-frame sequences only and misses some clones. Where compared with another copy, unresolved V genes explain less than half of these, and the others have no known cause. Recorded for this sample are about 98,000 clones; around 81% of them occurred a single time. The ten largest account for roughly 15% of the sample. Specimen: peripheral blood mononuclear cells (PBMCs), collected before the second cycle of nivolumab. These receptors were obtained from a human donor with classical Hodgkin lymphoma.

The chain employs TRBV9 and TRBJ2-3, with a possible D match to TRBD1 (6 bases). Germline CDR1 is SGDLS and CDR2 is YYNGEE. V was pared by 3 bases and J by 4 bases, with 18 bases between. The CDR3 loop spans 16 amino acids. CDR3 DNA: TGTGCCAGCAGCGCTACTCGTTGGGGGCGCGCAGATACGCAGTATTTT. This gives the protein CASSATRWGRADTQYF.

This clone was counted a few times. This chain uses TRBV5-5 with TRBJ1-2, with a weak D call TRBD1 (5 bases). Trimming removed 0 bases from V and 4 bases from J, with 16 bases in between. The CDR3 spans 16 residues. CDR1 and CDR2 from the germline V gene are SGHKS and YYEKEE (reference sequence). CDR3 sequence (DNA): TGTGCCAGCAGCTTGGCCTTCGGCAGGGTTACCTATGGCTACACCTTC. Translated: CASSLAFGRVTYGYTF.

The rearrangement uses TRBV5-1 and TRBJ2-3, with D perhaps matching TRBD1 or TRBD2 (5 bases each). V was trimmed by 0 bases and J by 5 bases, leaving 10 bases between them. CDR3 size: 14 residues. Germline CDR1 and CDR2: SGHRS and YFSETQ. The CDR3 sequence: CASSLGGSQDTQYF. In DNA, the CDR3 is TGCGCCAGCAGCTTGGGGGGGAGTCAAGATACGCAGTATTTT.

The CDR3 nucleotides read TGTGCCAGCAGCTTGCCAGGGGGGGCTAGCGGGTCCCTCGGGGAGCTGTTTTTT. It yields the protein CASSLPGGASGSLGELFF. The chain has TRBV5-4 and TRBJ2-2, with TRBD2 as a possible D gene (8 bases). Trimming took off 1 base at V and 7 bases at J, with 23 bases between the two ends. The CDR3 totals 18 residues. Germline CDR1 SGHNT, CDR2 YYREEE (reference sequence). The variable domain in full, completed from reference TRBV5-4 and TRBJ2-2, reads ETGVTQSPTHLIKTRGQQVTLRCSSQSGHNTVSWYQQALGQGPQFIFQYYREEENGRGNFPPRFSGLQFPNYSSELNVNALELDDSALYLCASSLPGGASGSLGELFFGEGSRLTVL.

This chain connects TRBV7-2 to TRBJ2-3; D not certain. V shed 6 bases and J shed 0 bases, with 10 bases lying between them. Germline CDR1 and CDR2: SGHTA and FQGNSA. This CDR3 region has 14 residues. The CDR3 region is CASRLRASTDTQYF. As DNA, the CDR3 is TGTGCCAGCAGGTTGCGAGCGAGCACAGATACGCAGTATTTT.

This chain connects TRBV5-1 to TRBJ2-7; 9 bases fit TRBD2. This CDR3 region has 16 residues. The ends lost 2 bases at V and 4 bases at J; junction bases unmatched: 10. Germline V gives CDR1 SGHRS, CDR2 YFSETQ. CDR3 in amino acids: CASSFGFAGGPYEQYF. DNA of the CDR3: TGCGCCAGCAGCTTCGGTTTCGCGGGAGGGCCTTACGAGCAGTACTTC.

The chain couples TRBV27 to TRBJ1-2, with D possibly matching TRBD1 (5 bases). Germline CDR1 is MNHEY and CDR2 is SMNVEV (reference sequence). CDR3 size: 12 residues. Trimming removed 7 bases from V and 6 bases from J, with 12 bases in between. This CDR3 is CASTTGTHGYTF. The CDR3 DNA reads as TGTGCCAGCACGACCGGGACGCATGGCTACACCTTC.

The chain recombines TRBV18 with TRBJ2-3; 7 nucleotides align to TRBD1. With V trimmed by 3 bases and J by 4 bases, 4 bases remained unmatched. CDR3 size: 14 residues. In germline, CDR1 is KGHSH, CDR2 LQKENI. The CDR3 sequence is CASSPLGGPDTQYF. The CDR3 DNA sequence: TGTGCCAGCTCACCCTTAGGGGGCCCAGATACGCAGTATTTT.

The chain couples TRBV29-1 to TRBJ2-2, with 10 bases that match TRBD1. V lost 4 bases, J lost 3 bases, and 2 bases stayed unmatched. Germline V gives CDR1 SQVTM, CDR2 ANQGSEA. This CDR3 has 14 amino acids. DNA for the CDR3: TGCAGCGTTGGGGGACAGGGGTACACCGGGGAGCTGTTTTTT. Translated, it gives CSVGGQGYTGELFF.

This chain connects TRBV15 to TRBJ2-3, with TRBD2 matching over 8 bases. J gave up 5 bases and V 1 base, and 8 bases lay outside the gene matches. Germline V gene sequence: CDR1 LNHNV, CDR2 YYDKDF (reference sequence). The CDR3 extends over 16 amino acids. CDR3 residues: CATSRGGGLVLDTQYF. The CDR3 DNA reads TGTGCCACCAGCAGAGGAGGGGGACTAGTTTTAGATACGCAGTATTTT.

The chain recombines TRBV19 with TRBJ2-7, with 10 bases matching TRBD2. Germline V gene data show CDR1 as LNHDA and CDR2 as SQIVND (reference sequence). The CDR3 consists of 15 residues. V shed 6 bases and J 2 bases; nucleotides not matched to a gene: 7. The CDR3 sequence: CASSNRGLATYEQYF. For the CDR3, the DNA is TGTGCCAGTAGCAACCGGGGACTAGCGACCTACGAGCAGTACTTC.

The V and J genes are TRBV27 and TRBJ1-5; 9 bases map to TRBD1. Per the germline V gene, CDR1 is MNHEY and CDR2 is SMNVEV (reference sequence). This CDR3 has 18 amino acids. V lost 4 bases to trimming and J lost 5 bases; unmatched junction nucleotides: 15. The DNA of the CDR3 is TGTGCCAGCAGTTCATTATCCGACAGGGGGTTCTACTATCAGCCCCAGCATTTT. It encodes CASSSLSDRGFYYQPQHF.

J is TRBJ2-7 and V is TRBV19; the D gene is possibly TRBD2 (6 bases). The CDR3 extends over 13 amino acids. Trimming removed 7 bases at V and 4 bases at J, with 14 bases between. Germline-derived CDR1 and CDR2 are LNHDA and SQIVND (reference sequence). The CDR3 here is CASNGGLGYEQYF. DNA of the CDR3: TGTGCCAGTAACGGGGGATTAGGGTACGAGCAGTACTTC.

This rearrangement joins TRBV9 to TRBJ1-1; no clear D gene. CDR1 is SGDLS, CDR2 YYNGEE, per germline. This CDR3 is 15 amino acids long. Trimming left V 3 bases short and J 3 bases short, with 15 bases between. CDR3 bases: TGTGCCAGCAGCGGAGAACAGACCCCGGACACTGAAGCTTTCTTT. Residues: CASSGEQTPDTEAFF.

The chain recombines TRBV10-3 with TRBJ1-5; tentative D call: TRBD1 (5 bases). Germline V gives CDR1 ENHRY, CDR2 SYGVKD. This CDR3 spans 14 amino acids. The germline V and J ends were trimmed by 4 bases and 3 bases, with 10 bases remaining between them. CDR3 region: CAISADSLNQPQHF. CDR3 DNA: TGTGCCATCAGTGCCGACAGCCTCAATCAGCCCCAGCATTTT.

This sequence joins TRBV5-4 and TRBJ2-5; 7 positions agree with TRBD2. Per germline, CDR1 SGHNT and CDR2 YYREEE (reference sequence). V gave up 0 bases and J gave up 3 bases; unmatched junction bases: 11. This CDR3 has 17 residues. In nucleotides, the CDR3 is TGTGCCAGCAGCTTGGGATTGCGGACTAGTAGAGAAGAGACCCAGTACTTC. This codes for CASSLGLRTSREETQYF. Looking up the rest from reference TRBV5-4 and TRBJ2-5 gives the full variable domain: ETGVTQSPTHLIKTRGQQVTLRCSSQSGHNTVSWYQQALGQGPQFIFQYYREEENGRGNFPPRFSGLQFPNYSSELNVNALELDDSALYLCASSLGLRTSREETQYFGPGTRLLVL.

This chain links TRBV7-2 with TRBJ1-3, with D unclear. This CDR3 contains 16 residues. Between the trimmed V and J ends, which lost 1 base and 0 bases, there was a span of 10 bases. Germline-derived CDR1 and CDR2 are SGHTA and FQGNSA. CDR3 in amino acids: CASSLGGDNSGNTIYF. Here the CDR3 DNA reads TGTGCCAGCAGCTTAGGCGGGGATAACTCTGGAAACACCATATATTTT.

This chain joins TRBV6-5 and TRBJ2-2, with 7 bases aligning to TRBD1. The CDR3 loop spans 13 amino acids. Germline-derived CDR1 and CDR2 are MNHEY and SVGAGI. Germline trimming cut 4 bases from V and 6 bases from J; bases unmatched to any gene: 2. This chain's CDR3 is CASSSGTAGELFF. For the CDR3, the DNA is TGTGCCAGCAGTTCCGGGACAGCCGGGGAGCTGTTTTTT.

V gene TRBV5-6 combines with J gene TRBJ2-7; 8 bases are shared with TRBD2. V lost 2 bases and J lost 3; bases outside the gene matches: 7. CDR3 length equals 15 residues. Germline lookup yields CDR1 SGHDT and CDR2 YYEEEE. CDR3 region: CASSFRSGASYEQYF. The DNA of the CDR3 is TGTGCCAGCAGCTTTCGTAGCGGGGCTAGCTACGAGCAGTACTTC.

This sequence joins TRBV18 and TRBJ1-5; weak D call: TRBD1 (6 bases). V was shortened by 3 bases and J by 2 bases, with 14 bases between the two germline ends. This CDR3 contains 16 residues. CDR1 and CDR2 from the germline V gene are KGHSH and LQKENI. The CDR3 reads CASSPGGPIRNQPQHF. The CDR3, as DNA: TGTGCCAGCTCACCCGGGGGCCCTATTCGCAATCAGCCCCAGCATTTT.